The T cell receptor beta chain under discussion was sequenced for a study of blood T cells in healthy people across ages. Study-wide results and caveats: As age increased, TCR beta diversity per million T cells fell in a roughly linear fashion. TCR beta diversity tracked closely with naive T cell percentage.

A second PCR, run for about 7 to 11 cycles, used a sample-barcoded 5' primer plus a J-beta primer mix. Each cDNA molecule received a tag from a template-switch adaptor that had 12 random nucleotides. MiXCR was run by TCRdb on the 5' RACE reads, yielding one entry per CDR3 protein. The sample includes 1.5 million to 2 million distinct CDR3 sequences, about 32% of them seen just once. Germline CDR1 and CDR2: MDHEN and SYDVKM. This CDR3 contains 11 residues. The germline V and J ends were trimmed by 3 bases and 11 bases, with 10 bases remaining between them. Approximately 9 milliliters was the volume of peripheral blood drawn from each donor. With regard to this clonotype: The antigen remains unidentified.

This clonotype originated in a woman in her 30s in good health. The sample comprised blood. The rearrangement joins TRBV28 to TRBJ1-2; no definite D call. CDR3 coding DNA: TGTGCCAGCAGTTTTGGCACAGAGTACACCTTC. Amino acid sequence: CASSFGTEYTF.